This T cell receptor (beta chain) was recovered during a study of tumor and adjacent non-tumor tissue in lung cancer. Points from the study as a whole: Patients with more diverse tumor TCRs had worse survival.

The CDR3 has 13 amino acids, counting both end residues. Germline CDR1 SQVTM, CDR2 ANQGSEA. RNA was extracted from bulk tissue without any cell sorting. A modified ARM-PCR protocol with three rounds of nested PCR amplified TCRbeta. TCRdb itself ran the multiplex PCR reads through MiXCR, one entry per CDR3 protein. The table includes about 90,000 distinct CDR3 sequences, around 57% detected once. About this clonotype: Its antigen is currently unknown. The DNA is omitted, as the CDR3 cannot be located on it reliably, and the CDR3 follows TCRdb's listing.

The chain has TRBV29-1 and TRBJ2-2; TRBD1, the D gene given by the table, was not confirmed from the DNA. The specimen sequenced was lung tumor tissue. This TCR was sampled from a man aged 65-85 years with non-small cell lung cancer. The CDR3: CSVGQGSTGELFF.